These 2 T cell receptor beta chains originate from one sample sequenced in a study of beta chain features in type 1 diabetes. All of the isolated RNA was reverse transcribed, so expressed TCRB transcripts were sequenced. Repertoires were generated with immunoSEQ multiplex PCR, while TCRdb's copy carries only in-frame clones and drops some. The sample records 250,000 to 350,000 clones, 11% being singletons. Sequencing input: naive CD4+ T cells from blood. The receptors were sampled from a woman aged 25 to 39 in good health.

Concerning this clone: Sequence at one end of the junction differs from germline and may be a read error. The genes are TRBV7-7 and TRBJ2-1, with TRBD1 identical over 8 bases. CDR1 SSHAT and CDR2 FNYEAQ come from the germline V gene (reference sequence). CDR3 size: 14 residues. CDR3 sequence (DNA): TGTGCTAGCAGCTTACGGACAGGGAGCGATGAGCAGTTCTTC. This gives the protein CASSLRTGSDEQFF.

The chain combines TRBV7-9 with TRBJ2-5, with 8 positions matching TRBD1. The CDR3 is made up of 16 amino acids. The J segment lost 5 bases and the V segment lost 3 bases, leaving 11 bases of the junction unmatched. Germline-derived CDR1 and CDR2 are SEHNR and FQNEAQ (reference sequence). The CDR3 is CASSLARTGTRETQYF. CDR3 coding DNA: TGTGCCAGCAGCTTGGCTAGGACAGGGACTCGGGAGACCCAGTACTTC.